A selection of T cell receptor beta chains follows, all from one sample in a study of regulatory T cells in long-lasting Graves disease. A single record per CDR3 protein comes from TCRdb applying MiXCR to the multiplex PCR reads. The repertoire includes 450,000 to 500,000 distinct CDR3 sequences, 15% to 20% of them detected once, and 10% to 15% sits in the top ten. The same specimen was also included in a second study, on T cells in Graves' hyperthyroidism and ophthalmopathy.

The sequencing here drew on peripheral blood mononuclear cells (PBMCs), taken at new diagnosis, from a patient treated with antithyroid drugs. Receptors were obtained from a man aged 35 to 55 with Graves disease. CDR3s include the opening cysteine and the closing phenylalanine or tryptophan. The D gene is left open where the match is weak. Clone sizes are given selectively: once, few, many, or a class where the clone is expanded.

>TRBV6-2/TRBV6-3|TRBJ2-6|many|NA
TGTGCCAGCAGTTACGGAGGATTTGGGGCCAACGTCCTGACTTTC
CASSYGGFGANVLTF
>TRBV12-3/TRBV12-4|TRBJ2-5|NA|NA
TGTGCCAGCAGCCGCGGGCCCTCTAAATTCGAGACCCAGTACTTC
CASSRGPSKFETQYF
>TRBV11-2|TRBJ2-1|many|NA
TGTGCCAGCAGCTTAGATCTTCACGGTGAGCAGTTCTTC
CASSLDLHGEQFF
>TRBV7-9|TRBJ2-3|few|TRBD1
TGTGCCAGCAGCTTAGCGCAATTTTTCAAGGGACAGTTAACAGATACGCAGTATTTT
CASSLAQFFKGQLTDTQYF
>TRBV7-2|TRBJ2-2|many|TRBD2
TGTGCCAGCACCCTTAGCGGGAGGGCCGCCGGGGAGCTGTTTTTT
CASTLSGRAAGELFF
>TRBV14|TRBJ2-4|few|NA
TGTGCCAGCAGCCAAGGATATAAAAACATTCAGTACTTC
CASSQGYKNIQYF
>TRBV5-4|TRBJ1-4|few|NA
TGTGCCAGCAGCTCCAGGGCAACTAATGAAAAACTGTTTTTT
CASSSRATNEKLFF
>TRBV11-1|TRBJ2-7|many|NA
TGTGCCAGCAGCTTCCGCAGGGGGGACACGGACCACGAGCAGTACTTC
CASSFRRGDTDHEQYF
>TRBV2|TRBJ2-1|many|NA
TGTGCCAGCAAGACCACTAGCCCCTCCTACAATGAGCAGTTCTTC
CASKTTSPSYNEQFF
>TRBV28|TRBJ2-1|many|NA
TGTGCCAGCAGTCCCGGTATTTCGATTGAGCAGTTCTTC
CASSPGISIEQFF
>TRBV6-2/TRBV6-3|TRBJ2-1|few|TRBD2
TGTGCCAGCACTGCTAGCGGGCTCTACAATGAGCAGTTCTTC
CASTASGLYNEQFF
>TRBV29-1|TRBJ2-5|few|TRBD2
TGCAGCGTTGTGACTAGCGGGATCGAGACCCAGTACTTC
CSVVTSGIETQYF
>TRBV20-1|TRBJ2-7|NA|NA
TGCAGTGCTAGAGTCGAAAGGCAGGGTACGGACGAGCAGTACTTC
CSARVERQGTDEQYF
>TRBV2|TRBJ2-7|many|NA
TGTGCCAGCATTGAGAATACTTTAGCATCTCGGTACGAGCAGTACTTC
CASIENTLASRYEQYF
>TRBV20-1|TRBJ1-1|many|NA
TGCAGTGCTAGGACAGCTGAAGCTTTCTTT
CSARTAEAFF
>TRBV29-1|TRBJ2-7|many|TRBD2
TGCAGCGTAGGGGGGACTAGCGGGAGATCGAACGAGCAGTACTTC
CSVGGTSGRSNEQYF
>TRBV20-1|TRBJ2-7|NA|TRBD2
TGCAGTGCTAGTCCCGGACTAGGGGTTTACGAGCAGTACTTC
CSASPGLGVYEQYF
>TRBV2|TRBJ2-2|many|NA
TGTGCCAGCAGGGTTAGCGCCGGGGAGCTGTTTTTT
CASRVSAGELFF
>TRBV5-1|TRBJ1-2|many|TRBD1
TGCGCCAGCAGCACCTCCGGGACAGTCTATGGCTACACCTTC
CASSTSGTVYGYTF
>TRBV10-3|TRBJ1-2|few|TRBD1
TGTGCCGCGGGACAGGGGGACTATGGCTACACCTTC
CAAGQGDYGYTF
>TRBV12-3/TRBV12-4|TRBJ2-1|many|TRBD2
TGTGCCAGCAGTTTAAAAAGCGGGAGAAGGAATGAGCAGTTCTTC
CASSLKSGRRNEQFF
>TRBV7-2|TRBJ1-3|few|NA
TGTGCCAGCAGCTTAGGAGACACGCTCCGGGGAAACACCATATATTTT
CASSLGDTLRGNTIYF
>TRBV6-5|TRBJ1-5|NA|NA
TGTGCCAGCAGTTTCTCCCACAGGGACGGGAATCAGCCCCAGCATTTT
CASSFSHRDGNQPQHF
>TRBV29-1|TRBJ1-1|many|TRBD1
TGCAGCGCTAGAGGGACAGGCGGGGCTGAAGCTTTCTTT
CSARGTGGAEAFF
>TRBV11-2|TRBJ2-2|many|NA
TGTGCCAGCAGCTCCTTGGGAGGATTAACCGGGGAGCTGTTTTTT
CASSSLGGLTGELFF
>TRBV24-1|TRBJ2-2|NA|TRBD1
TGTGCCACCAGTGCCATACCGGGACAGGATAATACCGGGGAGCTGTTTTTT
CATSAIPGQDNTGELFF
>TRBV5-4|TRBJ2-7|few|NA
TGTGCCAGCAGCCCGCCGGGGGAAAACGAGCAGTACTTC
CASSPPGENEQYF
>TRBV12-3/TRBV12-4|TRBJ2-7|many|NA
TGTGCCAGCCAGAACTCGTTGAACGAGCAGTACTTC
CASQNSLNEQYF
>TRBV7-2|TRBJ1-1|NA|NA
TGTGCCAGCAGCTTAGGAATCGGGGACAAAGCTTTCTTT
CASSLGIGDKAFF
>TRBV28|TRBJ2-2|many|TRBD1
TGTGCCAGCAGTGCGTCAGGGGGAAGCACCGGGGAGCTGTTTTTT
CASSASGGSTGELFF
>TRBV19|TRBJ1-1|many|NA
TGTGCCAGTAGTAACACAGAGAGAGGGCCCGGAGCTTTCTTT
CASSNTERGPGAFF
>TRBV3-1|TRBJ2-7|many|NA
TGTGCCAGCAGCCCCAGGACAGCAGGCTACGAGCAGTACTTC
CASSPRTAGYEQYF
>TRBV20-1|TRBJ2-7|many|NA
TGCAGTGCATCCGACAGGACACCCTACGAGCAGTACTTC
CSASDRTPYEQYF
>TRBV4-2|TRBJ2-7|few|NA
TGTGCCAGCAGCCAATTCCCGGGACTTGGATACGAGCAGTACTTC
CASSQFPGLGYEQYF
>TRBV11-3|TRBJ1-4|many|TRBD1
TGTGCCAGCACCACCTCCATGGGACAGGGAGCAACTAATGAAAAACTGTTTTTT
CASTTSMGQGATNEKLFF
>TRBV7-3|TRBJ2-1|many|TRBD2
TGTGCCAGCAGATCCACTAGCGGGAGCTATGAGCAGTTCTTC
CASRSTSGSYEQFF
>TRBV10-1|TRBJ2-1|many|TRBD1
TGCGCCAGCAGTGAGTCGATTGGGGACAGGGCTGAAAATGAGCAGTTCTTC
CASSESIGDRAENEQFF
>TRBV29-1|TRBJ1-2|few|TRBD1
TGCAGCGTTGTGGACAGGGTTTTTGGCTACACCTTC
CSVVDRVFGYTF
>TRBV6-1|TRBJ2-1|many|NA
TGTGCCAGCACGCAGGCTAACAATGAGCAGTTCTTC
CASTQANNEQFF
>TRBV6-2/TRBV6-3|TRBJ2-3|NA|TRBD1
TGTGCCATACGGGACAGGGCTAGAGATACGCAGTATTTT
CAIRDRARDTQYF
>TRBV25-1|TRBJ1-2|few|NA
TGTGCCAGCAGCGCGGTTCGGGGATACGGTGGCTACACCTTC
CASSAVRGYGGYTF
>TRBV2|TRBJ2-7|many|TRBD2
TGTGCCAGCAGTTCTTTAGCGGGAGCGGCCGAGCAGTACTTC
CASSSLAGAAEQYF
>TRBV3-1|TRBJ2-1|many|NA
TGTGCCAGCAGCCAAGCAGGGGCCATCTTGAATGAGCAGTTCTTC
CASSQAGAILNEQFF
>TRBV10-2|TRBJ1-2|NA|NA
TGCGCCAGCAGTGAAAGTCAGCTGATCAGAAACTATGGCTACACCTTC
CASSESQLIRNYGYTF